The 32 T cell receptor beta chains in this list originate from one sample, sequenced in a study of shared T cell receptors in the human thymus. Assay: immunoSEQ multiplex PCR; the TCRdb copy retains only in-frame clones and omits some. The sample has some 700,000 clones, more than 75% seen once; the top ten hold roughly 0.0097%. These data also featured in a second study, about human thymus T cells.

Sequenced: thymocytes. The source is a boy in the first two years of life with a congenital heart defect.

The V and J genes are TRBV15 and TRBJ2-7, with 10 bases fitting TRBD1. The trim removed 4 bases at V and 2 bases at J, leaving 14 bases unmatched. CDR1 is LNHNV and CDR2 is YYDKDF in the germline V gene (reference sequence). The CDR3 covers 18 residues. CDR3 region: CATSTTGGRSAGTYEQYF. Here the CDR3 DNA reads TGTGCCACCAGCACGACAGGGGGCCGATCAGCGGGGACCTACGAGCAGTACTTC. The whole variable domain, remainder taken from reference TRBV15 and TRBJ2-7, is DAMVIQNPRYQVTQFGKPVTLSCSQTLNHNVMYWYQQKSSQAPKLLFHYYDKDFNNEADTPDNFQSRRPNTSFCFLDIRSPGLGDTAMYLCATSTTGGRSAGTYEQYFGPGTRLTVT.

This chain uses TRBV7-9 with TRBJ2-7; TRBD2 matches at 8 bases. The CDR3 covers 13 residues. CDR1 and CDR2 (germline): SEHNR, FQNEAQ (reference sequence). With 4 bases clipped from V and 7 bases from J, the junction kept 6 bases outside the gene matches. This CDR3 is CASSSGGPGEQYF. CDR3 coding DNA: TGTGCCAGCAGCTCGGGAGGGCCGGGTGAGCAGTACTTC.

This clone was found once. The chain combines TRBV20-1 with TRBJ2-7; 7 nucleotides align to TRBD1. This CDR3 has 11 residues. V gave up 5 bases and J gave up 6 bases; unmatched junction bases: 4. CDR1 is DFQATT, CDR2 SNEGSKA, per germline (reference sequence). CDR3 in DNA: TGCAGTGCTCACCCAGGGGGCGAGCAGTACTTC. Translation: CSAHPGGEQYF.

V is TRBV7-2 and J is TRBJ1-2; a weak D match, TRBD1 (5 bases). Germline values: CDR1 SGHTA, CDR2 FQGNSA. This CDR3 has 16 residues. With 3 bases removed from V and 5 bases from J, the gap between germline ends came to 19 bases. The CDR3 coding sequence is TGTGCCAGCAGCTTCAAAGCACAGGATACAATTTATGGCTACACCTTC. Amino acids: CASSFKAQDTIYGYTF. Full variable domain (outside the CDR3, taken from reference TRBV7-2 and TRBJ1-2): GAGVSQSPSNKVTEKGKDVELRCDPISGHTALYWYRQSLGQGLEFLIYFQGNSAPDKSGLPSDRFSAERTGGSVSTLTIQRTQQEDSAVYLCASSFKAQDTIYGYTFGSGTRLTVV.

This clone was seen once. The rearrangement joins TRBV27 to TRBJ2-7; 7 nucleotides line up with TRBD2. Germline assignment: CDR1 MNHEY and CDR2 SMNVEV (reference sequence). V was clipped by 6 bases and J by 3 bases; unmatched bases: 20. CDR3 length equals 18 residues. The CDR3, as DNA: TGTGCCAGCAGGCGGATCCCCAAGAGGACTAGTACTGGCTACGAGCAGTACTTC. Protein product: CASRRIPKRTSTGYEQYF.

The chain employs TRBV10-2 and TRBJ2-1, with D tentatively TRBD1 (5 bases). Germline lookup yields CDR1 WSHSY and CDR2 SAAADI. The CDR3 has 13 amino acids. Deletions cut 6 bases from V and 9 bases from J, with 15 bases between. This CDR3 reads CASSPWGGSEQFF. The CDR3 coding sequence is TGCGCCAGCAGCCCGTGGGGCGGATCTGAGCAGTTCTTC.

The CDR3 nucleotides read TGTGCCAGTAGTATGGGACAGTTTCACGAGCAGTACTTC. Amino acid sequence: CASSMGQFHEQYF. The chain has TRBV19 and TRBJ2-7; 7 nucleotides align to TRBD1. The CDR3 is 13 residues long. Trimming removed 3 bases from V and 5 bases from J; junction bases left unmatched: 4. CDR1 is LNHDA, CDR2 SQIVND, per germline (reference sequence). The full variable domain, completed using reference TRBV19 and TRBJ2-7, is DGGITQSPKYLFRKEGQNVTLSCEQNLNHDAMYWYRQDPGQGLRLIYYSQIVNDFQKGDIAEGYSVSREKKESFPLTVTSAQKNPTAFYLCASSMGQFHEQYFGPGTRLTVT.

The J gene is TRBJ2-7, the V gene TRBV5-4; D perhaps matches TRBD1 (6 bases). This CDR3 has 15 residues. Germline V lookup: CDR1 SGHNT, CDR2 YYREEE (reference sequence). V was trimmed by 0 bases and J by 1 base, leaving 11 bases between them. Written as DNA, the CDR3 is TGTGCCAGCAGCTTGGCAGGGGATGGGTCCTACGAGCAGTACTTC. This gives the protein CASSLAGDGSYEQYF.

J is TRBJ2-5 and V is TRBV19; TRBD2 aligns across 9 bases. This CDR3 region has 17 residues. With V trimmed by 5 bases and J by 4 bases, 14 bases remained unmatched. The germline CDR1 and CDR2 sequences are LNHDA and SQIVND (reference sequence). The CDR3 sequence is CASSGREVAGVRETQYF. For the CDR3, the DNA is TGTGCCAGTAGTGGCCGGGAGGTAGCGGGAGTACGAGAGACCCAGTACTTC.

The V call is TRBV28, the J call TRBJ2-1, with 8 bases lining up with TRBD1. J was trimmed by 6 bases and V by 2 bases; bases with no gene match: 3. CDR3 length: 14 amino acids. The germline gives CDR1 MDHEN, CDR2 SYDVKM. The chain's CDR3 is CASSLLDRGNEQFF. CDR3 bases: TGTGCCAGCAGTTTACTTGACAGGGGCAATGAGCAGTTCTTC. The whole variable domain, filled in from reference TRBV28 and TRBJ2-1, reads DVKVTQSSRYLVKRTGEKVFLECVQDMDHENMFWYRQDPGLGLRLIYFSYDVKMKEKGDIPEGYSVSREKKERFSLILESASTNQTSMYLCASSLLDRGNEQFFGPGTRLTVL.

The V and J genes are TRBV4-1 and TRBJ2-2; 10 nucleotides match TRBD2. The junction had 5 bases not matched to a gene; V was cut back by 1 base and J by 6 bases. There are 16 residues in the CDR3. Germline V gives CDR1 MGHRA, CDR2 YSYEKL. The CDR3 DNA follows: TGCGCCAGCAGCCAAGTTCCTAGCGGGAGACCCGGGGAGCTGTTTTTT. Encoded protein: CASSQVPSGRPGELFF.

V gene TRBV19 combines with J gene TRBJ2-3, with a possible D match to TRBD2 (6 bases). Looked up from germline, CDR1 is LNHDA and CDR2 is SQIVND (reference sequence). The CDR3 is made up of 18 amino acids. V gave up 0 bases and J gave up 0 bases, with 16 bases separating them. The CDR3 protein is CASSIEGGPAPSTDTQYF. CDR3 DNA: TGTGCCAGTAGTATAGAGGGAGGCCCCGCCCCCAGCACAGATACGCAGTATTTT. Looking up the rest from reference TRBV19 and TRBJ2-3 gives the full variable domain: DGGITQSPKYLFRKEGQNVTLSCEQNLNHDAMYWYRQDPGQGLRLIYYSQIVNDFQKGDIAEGYSVSREKKESFPLTVTSAQKNPTAFYLCASSIEGGPAPSTDTQYFGPGTRLTVL.

The V gene is TRBV11-2, the J gene TRBJ1-3; TRBD1 matches 7 bases. The CDR3 sequence is 15 residues long. Germline-derived CDR1 and CDR2 are SGHAT and FQNNGV. Trimming removed 5 bases from V and 0 bases from J; junction bases left unmatched: 4. CDR3 sequence reads: CASSRGQHSGNTIYF. DNA for the CDR3: TGTGCCAGCAGCCGGGGACAGCACTCTGGAAACACCATATATTTT. Variable domain in full (rest from reference TRBV11-2 and TRBJ1-3): EAGVAQSPRYKIIEKRQSVAFWCNPISGHATLYWYQQILGQGPKLLIQFQNNGVVDDSQLPKDRFSAERLKGVDSTLKIQPAKLEDSAVYLCASSRGQHSGNTIYFGEGSWLTVV.

CDR3 nucleotide sequence: TGTGCCAGCAGCCCCCGACTAGCGGGGTTCGACAATGAGCAGTTCTTC. This sequence encodes CASSPRLAGFDNEQFF. The rearrangement joins TRBV7-9 to TRBJ2-1, with 11 bases lining up with TRBD2. Trimming at V came to 5 bases and at J to 5 bases, leaving 8 bases not matched to a gene. The CDR3 extends over 16 amino acids. The V gene's germline CDR1 is SEHNR and CDR2 FQNEAQ (reference sequence).

This chain joins TRBV29-1 and TRBJ2-3; 7 bases align to TRBD2. This CDR3 has 15 amino acids. Looked up from germline, CDR1 is SQVTM and CDR2 is ANQGSEA. V was pared by 6 bases and J by 1 base, with 10 bases of the junction left unmatched. The DNA of the CDR3 is TGCAGCGTCCGAGACGCGGGAGAGGGCACAGATACGCAGTATTTT. Amino acids: CSVRDAGEGTDTQYF.

This sequence joins TRBV4-2 and TRBJ2-1, with 14 bases lining up with TRBD2. This CDR3 is built from 18 residues. Germline assignment: CDR1 LGHNA and CDR2 YNFKEQ. Trimming took 0 bases from V and 0 from J; bases not matched to a gene: 1. CDR3: CASSQEGTSGSSYNEQFF. The CDR3 region has the DNA TGTGCCAGCAGCCAAGAAGGGACTAGCGGGAGCTCCTACAATGAGCAGTTCTTC.

The chain uses TRBV6-5 and TRBJ2-7, with 8 nucleotides matching TRBD1. This CDR3 comprises 13 residues. CDR1 and CDR2 (germline): MNHEY, SVGAGI. The ends lost 5 bases at V and 5 bases at J; junction bases unmatched: 5. This CDR3 is CASSTRGRDEQYF. DNA for the CDR3: TGTGCCAGCAGTACCAGGGGGCGCGACGAGCAGTACTTC.

The chain carries TRBV27 and TRBJ2-7; the match to TRBD2 covers 9 bases. J was trimmed by 2 bases and V by 5 bases; bases with no gene match: 16. The V gene's germline CDR1 is MNHEY and CDR2 SMNVEV (reference sequence). CDR3 length: 18 amino acids. This chain's CDR3 is CASSAVRTSEEFTYEQYF. The DNA for the CDR3 is TGTGCCAGCAGTGCCGTAAGGACTAGCGAGGAATTTACCTACGAGCAGTACTTC.

This clone has a handful of counts. This rearrangement joins TRBV2 to TRBJ2-1; 11 bases map to TRBD2. Germline V gene sequence: CDR1 SNHLY, CDR2 FYNNEI. The length of the CDR3 is 18 residues. V lost 3 bases and J lost 2; bases outside the gene matches: 9. The CDR3 sequence: CASSDLGTSGGPYNEQFF. The CDR3 region has the DNA TGTGCCAGCAGTGATTTGGGGACTAGCGGCGGTCCCTACAATGAGCAGTTCTTC.

J is TRBJ2-1 and V is TRBV27; 9 bases line up with TRBD2. CDR3 size: 19 residues. The germline V gene encodes CDR1 MNHEY and CDR2 SMNVEV (reference sequence). V shed 6 bases, J shed 0 bases, and the junction held 15 bases outside the gene matches. The CDR3 nucleotides read TGTGCCAGCAGAGAGAACGGGCTAGCGGGATTGAGCTCCTACAATGAGCAGTTCTTC. It translates to CASRENGLAGLSSYNEQFF.

This chain joins TRBV30 and TRBJ2-1, with D possibly TRBD1 on 5 matching bases. Germline lookup yields CDR1 GTSNPN and CDR2 SVGIG (reference sequence). Deletions cut 5 bases from V and 10 bases from J, with 15 bases between. The CDR3 extends over 12 amino acids. The CDR3: CAWWTSLKEQFF. The CDR3, as DNA: TGTGCCTGGTGGACATCCCTTAAGGAGCAGTTCTTC.

The chain is built from TRBV14 and TRBJ2-1; 7 bases map to TRBD2. CDR1 and CDR2 (germline): SGHDN, FVKESK. V dropped 3 bases and J dropped 10; count of bases not matched to a gene: 6. The CDR3 consists of 13 residues. The CDR3 here is CASSQGPGGEQFF. The CDR3 DNA follows: TGTGCCAGCAGCCAGGGGCCCGGGGGGGAGCAGTTCTTC. The variable domain in full, with the rest retrieved from reference TRBV14 and TRBJ2-1, is EAGVTQFPSHSVIEKGQTVTLRCDPISGHDNLYWYRRVMGKEIKFLLHFVKESKQDESGMPNNRFLAERTGGTYSTLKVQPAELEDSGVYFCASSQGPGGEQFFGPGTRLTVL.

This clone was detected once. The gene calls are TRBV30 and TRBJ1-6; 7 nucleotides match TRBD1. The CDR3 is 14 residues long. CDR1 and CDR2 (germline): GTSNPN, SVGIG (reference sequence). With V trimmed by 5 bases and J by 5 bases, 6 bases remained unmatched. This CDR3 is CAWDRESHNSPLHF. The CDR3 DNA sequence: TGTGCCTGGGACAGGGAGAGTCATAATTCACCCCTCCACTTT.

The chain uses TRBV7-8 and TRBJ1-3, with D unresolved. V lost 5 bases to trimming and J lost 1 base, with 9 bases between them. The germline V gene has CDR1 SGHVS and CDR2 FQNEAQ. CDR3 size: 14 residues. CDR3 bases: TGTGCCAGCAGCCAGTCTTGGTCTGGAAACACCATATATTTT. Translating it yields CASSQSWSGNTIYF.

This clone was recorded only once. The rearrangement joins TRBV30 to TRBJ2-7; D gene unclear. Germline loops: CDR1 GTSNPN, CDR2 SVGIG (reference sequence). Between the trimmed V and J ends, which lost 2 bases and 5 bases, there was a span of 16 bases. CDR3 length: 14 residues. As DNA, the CDR3 is TGTGCCTGGAGTCCCATTCCCCCATCCCACGAGCAGTACTTC. Translated: CAWSPIPPSHEQYF.

This chain uses TRBV30 with TRBJ2-3, with TRBD1 identical over 7 bases. The ends lost 2 bases at V and 2 bases at J; junction bases unmatched: 10. CDR3 size: 16 residues. Looked up from germline, CDR1 is GTSNPN and CDR2 is SVGIG (reference sequence). The CDR3 reads CAWSPRTGQPTDTQYF. The CDR3 nucleotides read TGTGCCTGGAGTCCCCGGACAGGTCAACCCACAGATACGCAGTATTTT.

The rearrangement links TRBV2 to TRBJ2-5; 9 nucleotides line up with TRBD1. V trimming: 8 bases; J trimming: 2 bases; junction bases outside the gene matches: 12. The CDR3 sequence is 16 residues long. CDR1 SNHLY and CDR2 FYNNEI come from the germline V gene. The CDR3 nucleotides are TGTGCCAGCGTCGAATGGACAGGGGCGAGACAAGAGACCCAGTACTTC. Its protein is CASVEWTGARQETQYF. Variable domain in full (rest from reference TRBV2 and TRBJ2-5): EPEVTQTPSHQVTQMGQEVILRCVPISNHLYFYWYRQILGQKVEFLVSFYNNEISEKSEIFDDQFSVERPDGSNFTLKIRSTKLEDSAMYFCASVEWTGARQETQYFGPGTRLLVL.

This clone was counted a single time. J is TRBJ2-7 and V is TRBV7-9, with 7 bases identical to TRBD1. The V and J ends lost 6 bases and 3 bases, in that order; junction bases with no gene match: 11. The germline V gene encodes CDR1 SEHNR and CDR2 FQNEAQ (reference sequence). CDR3 size: 15 residues. The CDR3 DNA follows: TGTGCCAGCAGTCCTCCGGGACAGAAGCGCTACGAGCAGTACTTC. The encoded protein is CASSPPGQKRYEQYF. Supplemented by reference TRBV7-9 and TRBJ2-7, the full variable domain reads DTGVSQNPRHKITKRGQNVTFRCDPISEHNRLYWYRQTLGQGPEFLTYFQNEAQLEKSRLLSDRFSAERPKGSFSTLEIQRTEQGDSAMYLCASSPPGQKRYEQYFGPGTRLTVT.

This rearrangement joins TRBV30 to TRBJ2-2, with 9 bases fitting TRBD2. V shed 4 bases, J shed 5 bases, and the junction held 23 bases outside the gene matches. The CDR3 totals 20 residues. The V gene's germline CDR1 is GTSNPN and CDR2 SVGIG (reference sequence). DNA of the CDR3: TGTGCCTGGATACGTCCGGACTCTATTTCTAGCGGGATACTAACCGGGGAGCTGTTTTTT. It translates to CAWIRPDSISSGILTGELFF. The whole variable domain, filled in from reference TRBV30 and TRBJ2-2, reads SQTIHQWPATLVQPVGSPLSLECTVEGTSNPNLYWYRQAAGRGLQLLFYSVGIGQISSEVPQNLSASRPQDRQFILSSKKLLLSDSGFYLCAWIRPDSISSGILTGELFFGEGSRLTVL.

This clone was seen a handful of times. This sequence joins TRBV7-2 and TRBJ1-3, with no clear D. The CDR3 totals 13 residues. Trimming cost V 1 base and J 4 bases, with 5 bases left between them. Looked up from germline, CDR1 is SGHTA and CDR2 is FQGNSA. CDR3 sequence reads: CASSLVLGNTIYF. For the CDR3, the DNA is TGTGCCAGCAGCTTAGTGCTAGGAAACACCATATATTTT.

As to this clone: The germline gene is not matched at one end of the junction; a read error may be the cause. The CDR3 region has the DNA TGTGCCAGCACTTTACCGGGACAGGGGGCCGAGACCCAGTACTTC. Translating gives CASTLPGQGAETQYF. The V gene is TRBV27, the J gene TRBJ2-5, with 12 bases fitting TRBD1. Germline V gives CDR1 MNHEY, CDR2 SMNVEV (reference sequence). The CDR3 is 15 amino acids.

V gene TRBV7-2 combines with J gene TRBJ2-5, with 7 bases identical to TRBD1. Germline-derived CDR1 and CDR2 are SGHTA and FQGNSA. The junction had 3 bases not matched to a gene; V was cut back by 3 bases and J by 5 bases. This CDR3 spans 13 amino acids. In DNA, the CDR3 is TGTGCCAGCAGCTTCAGCAGGGGGGAGACCCAGTACTTC. It encodes CASSFSRGETQYF.